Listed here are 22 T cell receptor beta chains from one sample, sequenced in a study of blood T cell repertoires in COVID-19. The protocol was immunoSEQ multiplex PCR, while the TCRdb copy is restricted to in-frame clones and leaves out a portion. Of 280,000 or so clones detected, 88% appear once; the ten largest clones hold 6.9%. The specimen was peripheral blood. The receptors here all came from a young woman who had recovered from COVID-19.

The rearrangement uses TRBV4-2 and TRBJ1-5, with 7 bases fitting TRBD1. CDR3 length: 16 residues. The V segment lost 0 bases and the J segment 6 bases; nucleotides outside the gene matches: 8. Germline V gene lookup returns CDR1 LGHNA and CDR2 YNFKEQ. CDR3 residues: CASSQDSQGLGQPQHF. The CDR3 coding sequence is TGTGCCAGCAGCCAAGATTCACAGGGGCTGGGTCAGCCCCAGCATTTT.

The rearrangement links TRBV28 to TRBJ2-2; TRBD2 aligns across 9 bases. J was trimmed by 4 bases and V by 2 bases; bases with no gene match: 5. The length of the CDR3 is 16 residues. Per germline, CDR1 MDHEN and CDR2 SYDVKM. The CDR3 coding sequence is TGTGCCAGCAGTTTACCAGCGGGGGGACCCACCGGGGAGCTGTTTTTT. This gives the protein CASSLPAGGPTGELFF.

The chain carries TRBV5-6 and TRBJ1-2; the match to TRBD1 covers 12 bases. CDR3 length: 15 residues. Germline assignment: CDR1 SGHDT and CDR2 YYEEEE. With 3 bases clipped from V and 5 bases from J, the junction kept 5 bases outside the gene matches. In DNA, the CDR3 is TGTGCCAGCAGCTCCGGGACAGGGGGCAGGTATGGCTACACCTTC. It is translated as CASSSGTGGRYGYTF.

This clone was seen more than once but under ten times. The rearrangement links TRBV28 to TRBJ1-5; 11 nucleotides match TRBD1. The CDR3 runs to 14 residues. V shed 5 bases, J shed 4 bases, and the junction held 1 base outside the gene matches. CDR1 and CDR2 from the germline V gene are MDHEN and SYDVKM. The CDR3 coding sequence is TGTGCCAGCAGTGGGACAGGGGGAAATCAGCCCCAGCATTTT. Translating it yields CASSGTGGNQPQHF.

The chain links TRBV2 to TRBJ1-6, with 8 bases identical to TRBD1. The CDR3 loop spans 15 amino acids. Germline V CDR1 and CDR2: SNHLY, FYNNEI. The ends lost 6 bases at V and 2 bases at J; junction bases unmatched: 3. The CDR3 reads CASRDRVTYNSPLHF. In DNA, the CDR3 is TGTGCCAGCAGGGACAGGGTAACCTATAATTCACCCCTCCACTTT.

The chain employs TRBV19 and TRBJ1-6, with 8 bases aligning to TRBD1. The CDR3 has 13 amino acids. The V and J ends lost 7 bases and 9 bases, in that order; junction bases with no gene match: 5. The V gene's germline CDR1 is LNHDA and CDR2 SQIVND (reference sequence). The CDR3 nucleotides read TGTGCCAGTACCGGACAGGGTGGTTCACCCCTCCACTTT. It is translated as CASTGQGGSPLHF.

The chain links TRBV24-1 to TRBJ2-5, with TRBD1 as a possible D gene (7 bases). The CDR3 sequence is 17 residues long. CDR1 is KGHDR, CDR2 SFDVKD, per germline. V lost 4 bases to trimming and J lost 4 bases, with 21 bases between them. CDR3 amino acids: CATSEGGGDSEGETQYF. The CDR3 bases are TGTGCCACCAGTGAAGGAGGAGGGGACAGCGAAGGAGAGACCCAGTACTTC.

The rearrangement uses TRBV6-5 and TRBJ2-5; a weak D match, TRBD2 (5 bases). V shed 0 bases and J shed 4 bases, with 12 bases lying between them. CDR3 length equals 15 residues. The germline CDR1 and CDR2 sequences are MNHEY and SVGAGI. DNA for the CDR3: TGTGCCAGCAGTTACTCGATAACGAGGGTAGAGACCCAGTACTTC. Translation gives CASSYSITRVETQYF.

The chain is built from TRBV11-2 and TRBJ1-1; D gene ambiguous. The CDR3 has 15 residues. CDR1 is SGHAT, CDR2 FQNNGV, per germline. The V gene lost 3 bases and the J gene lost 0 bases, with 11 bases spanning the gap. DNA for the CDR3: TGTGCCAGCAGCTTTAGATCCGGGTTGAACACTGAAGCTTTCTTT. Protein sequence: CASSFRSGLNTEAFF. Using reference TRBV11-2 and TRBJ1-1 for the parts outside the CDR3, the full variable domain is EAGVAQSPRYKIIEKRQSVAFWCNPISGHATLYWYQQILGQGPKLLIQFQNNGVVDDSQLPKDRFSAERLKGVDSTLKIQPAKLEDSAVYLCASSFRSGLNTEAFFGQGTRLTVV.

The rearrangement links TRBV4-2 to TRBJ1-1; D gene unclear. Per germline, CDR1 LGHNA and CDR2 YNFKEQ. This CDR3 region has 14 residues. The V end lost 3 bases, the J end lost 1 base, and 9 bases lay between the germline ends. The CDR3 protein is CASSQPTRNTEAFF. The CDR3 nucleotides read TGTGCCAGCAGCCAGCCCACAAGGAACACTGAAGCTTTCTTT.

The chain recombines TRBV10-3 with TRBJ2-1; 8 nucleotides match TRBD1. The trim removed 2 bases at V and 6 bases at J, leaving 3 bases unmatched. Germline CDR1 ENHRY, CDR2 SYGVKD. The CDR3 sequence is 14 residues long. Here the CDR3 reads CAISEPQGANEQFF. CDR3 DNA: TGTGCCATCAGTGAGCCGCAGGGGGCCAATGAGCAGTTCTTC.

The chain's CDR3 is CASSEIGSGNSPLHF. CDR3 DNA sequence: TGTGCCAGCAGTGAGATCGGCAGCGGTAATTCACCCCTCCACTTT. This sequence joins TRBV2 and TRBJ1-6, with D hard to call. The CDR3 runs 15 residues. Germline values: CDR1 SNHLY, CDR2 FYNNEI. V lost 3 bases and J lost 6, with 12 bases in between. Full variable domain (outside the CDR3, taken from reference TRBV2 and TRBJ1-6): EPEVTQTPSHQVTQMGQEVILRCVPISNHLYFYWYRQILGQKVEFLVSFYNNEISEKSEIFDDQFSVERPDGSNFTLKIRSTKLEDSAMYFCASSEIGSGNSPLHFGNGTRLTVT.

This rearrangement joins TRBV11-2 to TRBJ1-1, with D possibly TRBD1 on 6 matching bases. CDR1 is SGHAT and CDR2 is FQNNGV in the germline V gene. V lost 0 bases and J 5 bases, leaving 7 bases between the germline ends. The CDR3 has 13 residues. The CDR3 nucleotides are TGTGCCAGCAGCTTAGAAAGGGGGACTGAAGCTTTCTTT. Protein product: CASSLERGTEAFF.

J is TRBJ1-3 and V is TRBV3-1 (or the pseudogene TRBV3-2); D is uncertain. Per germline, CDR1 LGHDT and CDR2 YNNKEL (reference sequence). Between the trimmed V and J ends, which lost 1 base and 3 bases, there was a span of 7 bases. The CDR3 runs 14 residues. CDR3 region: CASSQGPIGNTIYF. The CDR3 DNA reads TGTGCCAGCAGCCAAGGGCCAATTGGAAACACCATATATTTT.

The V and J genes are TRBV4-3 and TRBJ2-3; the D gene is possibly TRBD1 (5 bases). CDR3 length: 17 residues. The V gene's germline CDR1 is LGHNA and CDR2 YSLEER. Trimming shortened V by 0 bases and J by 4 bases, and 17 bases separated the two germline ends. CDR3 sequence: CASSQDGVPRAADTQYF. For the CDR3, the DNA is TGCGCCAGCAGCCAAGATGGTGTCCCCAGGGCGGCAGATACGCAGTATTTT.

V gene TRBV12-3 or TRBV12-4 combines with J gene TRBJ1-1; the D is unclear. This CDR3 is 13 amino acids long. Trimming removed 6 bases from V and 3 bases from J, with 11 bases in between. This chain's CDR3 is CASRTYKYTEAFF. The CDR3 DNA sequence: TGTGCCAGCAGAACGTACAAGTACACTGAAGCTTTCTTT.

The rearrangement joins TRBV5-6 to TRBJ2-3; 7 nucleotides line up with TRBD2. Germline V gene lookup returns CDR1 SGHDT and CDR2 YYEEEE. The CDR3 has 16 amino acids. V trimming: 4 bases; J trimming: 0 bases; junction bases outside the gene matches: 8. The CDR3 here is CASSDSGRDSTDTQYF. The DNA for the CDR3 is TGTGCCAGCAGCGATAGCGGGCGGGACAGCACAGATACGCAGTATTTT.

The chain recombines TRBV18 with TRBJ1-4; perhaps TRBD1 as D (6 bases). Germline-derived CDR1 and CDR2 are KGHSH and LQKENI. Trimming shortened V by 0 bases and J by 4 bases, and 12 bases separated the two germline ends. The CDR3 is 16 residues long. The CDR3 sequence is CASSPPSGALNEKLFF. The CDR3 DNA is TGTGCCAGCTCACCACCGTCAGGGGCCCTTAATGAAAAACTGTTTTTT.

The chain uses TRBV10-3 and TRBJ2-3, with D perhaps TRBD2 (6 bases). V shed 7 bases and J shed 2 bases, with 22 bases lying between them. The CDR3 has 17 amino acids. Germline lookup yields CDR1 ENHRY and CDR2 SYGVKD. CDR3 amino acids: CAINRGSVTSPTDTQYF. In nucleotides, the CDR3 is TGTGCCATCAATCGGGGCTCAGTAACTAGCCCCACAGATACGCAGTATTTT.

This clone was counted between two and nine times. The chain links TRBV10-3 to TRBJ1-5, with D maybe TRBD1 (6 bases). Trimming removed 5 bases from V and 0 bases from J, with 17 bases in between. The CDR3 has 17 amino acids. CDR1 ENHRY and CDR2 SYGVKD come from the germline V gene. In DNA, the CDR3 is TGTGCCATCAGTCAGGCACAGGGCCCCAATAGCAATCAGCCCCAGCATTTT. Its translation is CAISQAQGPNSNQPQHF.

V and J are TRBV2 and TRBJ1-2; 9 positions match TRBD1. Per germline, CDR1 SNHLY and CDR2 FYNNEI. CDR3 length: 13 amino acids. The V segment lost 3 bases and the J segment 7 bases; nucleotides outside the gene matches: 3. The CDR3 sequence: CASSERQGGGYTF. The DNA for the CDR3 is TGTGCCAGCAGTGAGCGACAGGGGGGTGGCTACACCTTC.

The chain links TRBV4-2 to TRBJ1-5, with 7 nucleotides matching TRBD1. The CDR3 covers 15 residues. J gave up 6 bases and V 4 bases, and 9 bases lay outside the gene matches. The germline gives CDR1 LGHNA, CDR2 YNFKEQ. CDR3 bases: TGTGCCAGCAGCCTTAGAGGAGGGGGCGGTCAGCCCCAGCATTTT. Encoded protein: CASSLRGGGGQPQHF.